This TCR beta chain was captured by sequencing in a study of T-cell reconstitution after alpha-beta-depleted transplantation in children. For this clonotype: The antigen is undetermined.

TCRbeta library construction was performed incorporating unique molecular identifiers. TCRdb ran MiXCR on the PCR reads and lists one entry per CDR3 protein. The table lists nearly 350,000 distinct CDR3 sequences, around 15% of them singletons. Study results and caveats: T cells produced anew were the main source of T-cell counts and diversity one year after transplant. Where alpha-beta T cells came from about two months after transplant was reportedly several hundred expanded graft clones.

The CDR3 runs 15 residues. The germline gives CDR1 LNHNV, CDR2 YYDKDF (reference sequence). The J segment lost 2 bases and the V segment lost 9 bases, leaving 8 bases of the junction unmatched. The source was PBMCs, mostly from graft donor cells, collected 360 days after TCRalphabeta/CD19-depleted stem cell transplant. This receptor was obtained from a male patient aged 2-10 years who had a stem cell transplant for acute lymphoblastic leukemia, so the T cells may come from the graft donor. V gene TRBV15 combines with J gene TRBJ2-1, with 9 bases matching TRBD2. CDR3 region: CATQPLAGPYNEQFF. CDR3 nucleotide sequence: TGTGCCACTCAGCCGCTAGCGGGACCCTACAATGAGCAGTTCTTC.